This TCR beta chain was recovered during a study of CD8+ T cells in alopecia areata. The authors extracted RNA and reverse transcribed it into cDNA as the sequencing template. Profiled with immunoSEQ multiplex PCR; TCRdb holds only in-frame clones, not every one. The repertoire holds 200,000 to 250,000 clones, around 62% seen once, with approximately 0.45% in the top ten. Looked up from germline, CDR1 is SGHRS and CDR2 is YFSETQ. Trimming took off 2 bases at V and 1 base at J, with 6 bases between the two ends. The length of the CDR3 is 13 residues. This rearrangement joins TRBV5-1 to TRBJ1-1; D is uncertain. This clonotype originated in a human donor with alopecia areata. Sequenced material: CD4+ T cells sorted from blood, taken at week 0. The CDR3 coding sequence is TGCGCCAGCAGCTTCGCTACGAACACTGAAGCTTTCTTT. Its protein is CASSFATNTEAFF.